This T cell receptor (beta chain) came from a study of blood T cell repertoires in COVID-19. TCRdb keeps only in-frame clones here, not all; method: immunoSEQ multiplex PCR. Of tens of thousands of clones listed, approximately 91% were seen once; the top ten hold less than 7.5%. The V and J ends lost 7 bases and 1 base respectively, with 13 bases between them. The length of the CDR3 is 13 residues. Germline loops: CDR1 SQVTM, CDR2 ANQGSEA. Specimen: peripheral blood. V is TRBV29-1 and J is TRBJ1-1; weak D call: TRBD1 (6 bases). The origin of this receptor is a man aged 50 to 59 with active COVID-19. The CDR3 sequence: CSAQGRGNTEAFF. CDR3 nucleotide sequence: TGCAGCGCTCAGGGGCGCGGGAACACTGAAGCTTTCTTT.